Listed below are T cell receptor beta chains from one sample, sequenced in a study of PD-L1 blockade in urothelial cancer. Sequencing used immunoSEQ multiplex PCR; TCRdb keeps in-frame clones, though not all of them. Of about 51,000 clones in the sample, 86% are singletons; the top ten hold over 20%. Sequences were derived from PBMCs, sampled around atezolizumab (anti-PD-L1) treatment. These receptors were obtained from a man between 60 and 75 years old with urothelial cancer. Both conserved end residues are part of each CDR3. The order of the fields is D gene, J gene, V gene, clone size, CDR3 DNA, CDR3 protein. D genes are given only for firm matches. For some rows the clone size is stated as once, few or many, or as a class when expanded; others skip it.

TRBD1	TRBJ1-5	TRBV6-5	NA	TGTGCCAGCAGAAGACAGGGGGATAGCAATCAGCCCCAGCATTTT	CASRRQGDSNQPQHF
NA	TRBJ1-2	TRBV29-1	NA	TGCAGCGCCGCAGACTCCGGGAGGTCTGGCTACACCTTC	CSAADSGRSGYTF
TRBD1	TRBJ1-2	TRBV7-9	NA	TGTGCCAGCAGCTTAGCGGGACAGGGAATTATAGGTGGTGGCTACACCTTC	CASSLAGQGIIGGGYTF
NA	TRBJ2-7	TRBV6-1	few	TGTGCCAGCAGTGAAGTCTGGACACGGACCTACGAGCAGTACTTC	CASSEVWTRTYEQYF
TRBD2	TRBJ2-3	TRBV6-5	NA	TGTGCCAGCAGTTTATTAGCGGGGATCACAGATACGCAGTATTTT	CASSLLAGITDTQYF
TRBD2	TRBJ2-2	TRBV28	NA	TGTGCCAGCAGTCATAGGACTAGCGGGCCAACCGGGGAGCTGTTTTTT	CASSHRTSGPTGELFF
TRBD2	TRBJ2-7	TRBV11-2	NA	TGTGCCAGCAGCTGGACTAGCGGGGGGACCTCCTACGAGCAGTACTTC	CASSWTSGGTSYEQYF
TRBD1	TRBJ2-2	TRBV2	NA	TGTGCCAGCAGCCCGGACAGGCCAAACACCGGGGAGCTGTTTTTT	CASSPDRPNTGELFF
NA	TRBJ1-5	TRBV6-1	NA	TGTGCCAGCAAGGGGCAGGGTGGGAATCAGCCCCAGCATTTT	CASKGQGGNQPQHF
TRBD2	TRBJ2-1	TRBV5-8	NA	TGTGCCAGCAGCTTGGGTCTAGCGGGAGCTAATGAGCAGTTCTTC	CASSLGLAGANEQFF
NA	TRBJ2-7	TRBV6-6	NA	TGTGCCAGCAGCCTGCCAACCCGCAGGTACGAGCAGTACTTC	CASSLPTRRYEQYF
TRBD2	TRBJ2-1	TRBV7-3	NA	TGTGCCAGCAGCTTAGGGGTGGGACTACTATACAATGAGCAGTTCTTC	CASSLGVGLLYNEQFF
TRBD1	TRBJ1-2	TRBV10-3	few	TGTGCCATCGGGACAGACTATGGCTACACCTTC	CAIGTDYGYTF
TRBD2	TRBJ2-4	TRBV4-1	few	TGCGCCAGCAGACCCGAACTAGCGGGGGGAACTATAGCCAAAAACATTCAGTACTTC	CASRPELAGGTIAKNIQYF
TRBD1	TRBJ1-5	TRBV19	NA	TGTGCCAGTAGTATGGGGACAGGGGGCTCAAGCAATCAGCCCCAGCATTTT	CASSMGTGGSSNQPQHF
NA	TRBJ1-2	TRBV5-1	NA	TGCGCCAGCAGCCATGCCGGGACAACCGATAACTATGGCTACACCTTC	CASSHAGTTDNYGYTF
NA	TRBJ1-1	TRBV19	few	TGTGCCAGTACCCGTATGAACACTGAAGCTTTCTTT	CASTRMNTEAFF
NA	TRBJ2-3	TRBV5-6	NA	TGTGCCAGCAGCTTGGACACCTATACGCAGTATTTT	CASSLDTYTQYF
NA	TRBJ1-1	TRBV2	NA	TGTGCCAGCAAGCTGAGGACAATAAACACTGAAGCTTTCTTT	CASKLRTINTEAFF
NA	TRBJ2-3	TRBV6-5	NA	TGTGCCAGCAGTTACTCGGGAGTCGCAGATACGCAGTATTTT	CASSYSGVADTQYF
NA	TRBJ1-2	TRBV7-2	NA	TGTGCCAGCAGCTTAGTGAGGACAGACTACACCTTC	CASSLVRTDYTF
NA	TRBJ1-2	TRBV6-5	NA	TGTGCCAGCAGTTTGGTCGCCCGGGGAGGCTACACCTTC	CASSLVARGGYTF
TRBD1	TRBJ2-1	TRBV19	NA	TGTGCCAGTAGTCGTACAGGGGGTTGGTACAATGAGCAGTTCTTC	CASSRTGGWYNEQFF
TRBD1	TRBJ1-2	TRBV4-2	NA	TGTGCCAGCAGCCAAGGGACAGGGTTTGGCTACACCTTC	CASSQGTGFGYTF
TRBD1	TRBJ2-1	TRBV11-2	NA	TGTGCCAGCACCAAGAGGACAGGGAGGTACAATGAGCAGTTCTTC	CASTKRTGRYNEQFF
NA	TRBJ1-1	TRBV30	NA	TGTGCCATCAGGGGTCCAACTGAAGCTTTCTTT	CAIRGPTEAFF
NA	TRBJ2-1	TRBV5-1	NA	TGCGCCAGCAGCCCCCAACCAACTAGCAATGAGCAGTTCTTC	CASSPQPTSNEQFF
NA	TRBJ1-3	TRBV4-1	NA	TGCGCCAGCACAAACAGTCCTCCCTTCTCTGGAAACACCATATATTTT	CASTNSPPFSGNTIYF
TRBD1	TRBJ2-4	TRBV5-1	NA	TGCGCCAGCAGCTCCCCCCAACCGGGACAGAGAATTCAGTACTTC	CASSSPQPGQRIQYF
NA	TRBJ2-5	TRBV11-2	NA	TGTGCCAGCAGCTTGTTACGGGAGACCCAGTACTTC	CASSLLRETQYF
TRBD1	TRBJ1-1	TRBV6-5	NA	TGTGCCAGCACCTTAAGACAGGGGTGGACTGAAGCTTTCTTT	CASTLRQGWTEAFF
TRBD2	TRBJ2-5	TRBV7-9	NA	TGTGCCAGCAGCTTGGCAGCGGGAGGAATTTCCGAGACCCAGTACTTC	CASSLAAGGISETQYF
NA	TRBJ1-6	TRBV5-1	once	TGCGCCAGCAGAGGTCGGAGAGATAATAATTCACCCCTCCACTTT	CASRGRRDNNSPLHF
TRBD2	TRBJ2-5	TRBV11-2	NA	TGTGCCAGCAGCCTCACTAGCGGGAGTTTACCAGAGACCCAGTACTTC	CASSLTSGSLPETQYF
TRBD1	TRBJ2-6	TRBV30	NA	TGTGCCGGGAAGGACAGACAGGGGACGGGCTGGGCCAACGTCCTGACTTTC	CAGKDRQGTGWANVLTF
TRBD2	TRBJ2-1	TRBV10-3	NA	TGTGCCATCAGGCCCCAGCGGGGCAACAATGAGCAGTTCTTC	CAIRPQRGNNEQFF
TRBD1	TRBJ2-4	TRBV7-9	few	TGTGCCAGCAGCGAAGGGACAGGGGCCCTTTTCATTCAGTACTTC	CASSEGTGALFIQYF
TRBD1	TRBJ1-6	TRBV9	NA	TGTGCCAGCAGCGTAGGGACAGGGGGCCTACCTCAAAATTCACCCCTCCACTTT	CASSVGTGGLPQNSPLHF
NA	TRBJ1-4	TRBV5-1	NA	TGCGCCAGCAGCTTGTCCGGGGATCGGGAAAAACTGTTTTTT	CASSLSGDREKLFF
TRBD2	TRBJ2-3	TRBV7-9	NA	TGTGCCAGCAGCTTAAGAGCGGGGACAGATACGCAGTATTTT	CASSLRAGTDTQYF
NA	TRBJ2-7	TRBV5-1	NA	TGCGCCAGCAGCGGTAACAGGAATGCCTACGAGCAGTACTTC	CASSGNRNAYEQYF
NA	TRBJ1-1	TRBV11-2	NA	TGTGCCAGCAGCTTTCGGGGGGGGGACACTGAAGCTTTCTTT	CASSFRGGDTEAFF
TRBD1	TRBJ1-5	TRBV27	NA	TGTGCCAGCAGTTCGCATAAGGGGGCGAGGAATCAGCCCCAGCATTTT	CASSSHKGARNQPQHF
NA	TRBJ1-2	TRBV5-5	NA	TGTGCCAGCAGCTTGGACTCGAAGGGCTACACCTTC	CASSLDSKGYTF
TRBD1	TRBJ1-3	TRBV2	NA	TGTGCCAGCAGTATAACCGGGACAGAAAACACCATATATTTT	CASSITGTENTIYF
NA	TRBJ1-6	TRBV18	NA	TGTGCCAGCTCACCGTTGGGCCAGGGCTTGACGAGTTCACCCCTCCACTTT	CASSPLGQGLTSSPLHF
TRBD2	TRBJ2-1	TRBV6-5	once	TGTGCCAGCAGTCCCGGGACTAGCATTGCTGAGCAGTTCTTC	CASSPGTSIAEQFF
TRBD1	TRBJ1-2	TRBV27	NA	TGTGCCAGCAGTTTTCGACAGGGGGGTAACTATGGCTACACCTTC	CASSFRQGGNYGYTF